The 25 T cell receptor beta chains reported below all come from one sample, sequenced in a study of Tregs in tolerant kidney transplant recipients (dated 2019 in TCRdb). The protocol used for the library was the immunoSEQ multiplex PCR assay. The source is immuneACCESS, and TCRdb retained only in-frame sequences with V and J called. Part of the clones is not carried over; for the studies checked, unresolved V genes explain less than half of this, and the remainder is unexplained. Here the sample has 95,000 or so clones; roughly 93% occur a single time. The ten most abundant clones make up 1.6% of the sample. Transplants used related donors with nonmyeloablative bone marrow transplantation; mixed chimerism was transient in the human trials. Sequences were derived from CD4+ T cells from blood (PBMCs), sampled 12 months after the transplant. The receptor source for this set is a human patient who received a combined kidney and bone marrow transplant. Donor T cells from the graft may be present among the T cells after a transplant.

This chain joins TRBV6-5 and TRBJ2-5; TRBD1 is a possible D gene (5 bases). Germline V lookup: CDR1 MNHEY, CDR2 SVGAGI. The CDR3 covers 13 residues. The ends were cut back, 0 bases at V and 3 bases at J, with 5 bases in the middle. CDR3 nucleotide sequence: TGTGCCAGCAGTTACTCGACAGAAGAGACCCAGTACTTC. It encodes CASSYSTEETQYF.

The chain links TRBV6-6 to TRBJ2-7; 8 nucleotides match TRBD2. The germline gives CDR1 MNHNY, CDR2 SVGAGI (reference sequence). J lost 2 bases, V lost 2 bases, and 8 bases had no gene match. The CDR3 spans 16 residues. CDR3 sequence reads: CASSYTLISGAYEQYF. Written as DNA, the CDR3 is TGTGCCAGCAGTTACACCCTAATTAGCGGGGCCTACGAGCAGTACTTC.

The chain recombines TRBV7-9 with TRBJ1-4; unclear D gene. This CDR3 spans 14 amino acids. From germline, CDR1 is SEHNR and CDR2 FQNEAQ (reference sequence). With 5 bases removed from V and 5 bases from J, the gap between germline ends came to 12 bases. The CDR3 loop is CASSGSRGNEKLFF. CDR3 sequence (DNA): TGTGCCAGCAGCGGGAGTAGAGGAAATGAAAAACTGTTTTTT.

This clone was seen a single time. The V and J genes are TRBV5-1 and TRBJ2-5, with 13 bases identical to TRBD2. V was pared by 4 bases and J by 5 bases, with 14 bases of the junction left unmatched. Germline V gene lookup returns CDR1 SGHRS and CDR2 YFSETQ. The CDR3 loop spans 18 amino acids. The CDR3 region is CASSGRTSGGHTYETQYF. The DNA of the CDR3 is TGCGCCAGCAGCGGGAGGACTAGCGGGGGCCACACATATGAGACCCAGTACTTC. The variable domain in full, with the rest retrieved from reference TRBV5-1 and TRBJ2-5, is KAGVTQTPRYLIKTRGQQVTLSCSPISGHRSVSWYQQTPGQGLQFLFEYFSETQRNKGNFPGRFSGRQFSNSRSEMNVSTLELGDSALYLCASSGRTSGGHTYETQYFGPGTRLLVL.

The chain recombines TRBV7-2 with TRBJ1-2, with D possibly being TRBD1 (6 bases). With 5 bases removed from V and 7 bases from J, the gap between germline ends came to 20 bases. Germline loops: CDR1 SGHTA, CDR2 FQGNSA. CDR3 length: 15 residues. The CDR3 sequence is CASSPPGQGRVGYTF. The CDR3 DNA reads TGTGCCAGCAGCCCCCCCGGGCAGGGGAGAGTTGGCTACACCTTC.

Concerning this clone itself: This CDR3 is also generated by other DNA sequences in the sample. The rearrangement uses TRBV19 and TRBJ2-2; D remains ambiguous. This CDR3 contains 15 residues. Germline values: CDR1 LNHDA, CDR2 SQIVND (reference sequence). V lost 5 bases to trimming and J lost 3 bases, with 13 bases between them. CDR3 nucleotide sequence: TGTGCCAGTAGTCGAGACTCGCTTGACACCGGGGAGCTGTTTTTT. As protein: CASSRDSLDTGELFF.

The chain links TRBV7-2 to TRBJ1-2, with 7 bases lining up with TRBD1. The CDR3 covers 15 residues. Per germline, CDR1 SGHTA and CDR2 FQGNSA. The trim removed 3 bases at V and 2 bases at J, leaving 6 bases unmatched. The CDR3 protein is CASSFFAQGNYGYTF. CDR3 sequence (DNA): TGTGCCAGCAGCTTTTTCGCACAGGGGAACTATGGCTACACCTTC.

The rearrangement links TRBV5-8 to TRBJ1-1, with 7 bases aligning to TRBD1. The V and J ends lost 6 bases and 3 bases, in that order; junction bases with no gene match: 17. Germline values: CDR1 SGHTS, CDR2 YDEGEE. The CDR3 is made up of 17 amino acids. For the CDR3, the DNA is TGTGCCAGCACCGAGACAGGGCCCTATCCGGCCTACACTGAAGCTTTCTTT. This codes for CASTETGPYPAYTEAFF.

CDR3 DNA: TGTGCCAGCAGCTTAGTTCCGGGGTATTCTGGCTACACCTTC. Translated, it gives CASSLVPGYSGYTF. The chain carries TRBV7-8 and TRBJ1-2; D is unclear. The V and J ends lost 1 base and 7 bases respectively, with 13 bases between them. This CDR3 region has 14 residues. Germline CDR1 is SGHVS and CDR2 is FQNEAQ.

The gene calls are TRBV4-1 and TRBJ2-5; 7 bases line up with TRBD2. The CDR3 has 19 residues. With V trimmed by 0 bases and J by 4 bases, 17 bases remained unmatched. From germline, CDR1 is MGHRA and CDR2 YSYEKL. The CDR3 bases are TGCGCCAGCAGCCAAGAACTCCTCGGAGCGAGCGGGACTACAGAGACCCAGTACTTC. Amino acid sequence: CASSQELLGASGTTETQYF.

The chain has TRBV18 and TRBJ2-5; TRBD1 matches 12 bases. Germline V gives CDR1 KGHSH, CDR2 LQKENI. This CDR3 is 18 amino acids long. V shed 3 bases, J shed 4 bases, and the junction held 12 bases outside the gene matches. Written as DNA, the CDR3 is TGTGCCAGCTCACCTAAGCCGGGACAGGGGGCGCCCCCAGAGACCCAGTACTTC. This gives the protein CASSPKPGQGAPPETQYF.

This clone appeared a single time. The chain couples TRBV4-2 to TRBJ2-7; D ambiguous. V lost 0 bases and J 0 bases, leaving 9 bases between the germline ends. The CDR3 runs to 15 residues. The germline V gene encodes CDR1 LGHNA and CDR2 YNFKEQ. CDR3 in amino acids: CASSQDGGFSYEQYF. In nucleotides, the CDR3 is TGTGCCAGCAGCCAAGATGGCGGATTCTCCTACGAGCAGTACTTC.

The V and J genes are TRBV6-1 and TRBJ2-1, with 8 bases aligning to TRBD2. V trimming: 5 bases; J trimming: 2 bases; junction bases outside the gene matches: 5. This CDR3 comprises 15 residues. The germline gives CDR1 MNHNS, CDR2 SASEGT. The CDR3 reads CASSPLAGPYNEQFF. The CDR3, as DNA: TGTGCCAGCAGTCCCCTAGCGGGCCCCTACAATGAGCAGTTCTTC.

The J gene is TRBJ1-5, the V gene TRBV7-2; tentative D call: TRBD1 (5 bases). The CDR3 sequence is 15 residues long. The V end was cut by 3 bases, the J end by 3 bases, with 12 bases between. The germline CDR1 and CDR2 sequences are SGHTA and FQGNSA. The CDR3 DNA is TGTGCCAGCAGCTTCGGGAGGGGTGTCAATCAGCCCCAGCATTTT. Protein sequence: CASSFGRGVNQPQHF.

The chain has TRBV2 and TRBJ2-5; TRBD1 is a possible D gene (6 bases). CDR3 size: 12 residues. The V end lost 7 bases, the J end lost 4 bases, and 10 bases lay between the germline ends. Germline V gene sequence: CDR1 SNHLY, CDR2 FYNNEI. The CDR3 nucleotides are TGTGCCAGCAACAGGGTGTCAGAGACCCAGTACTTC. It yields the protein CASNRVSETQYF. Based on the CDR3 plus reference TRBV2 and TRBJ2-5, the full variable domain is EPEVTQTPSHQVTQMGQEVILRCVPISNHLYFYWYRQILGQKVEFLVSFYNNEISEKSEIFDDQFSVERPDGSNFTLKIRSTKLEDSAMYFCASNRVSETQYFGPGTRLLVL.

Only a few counts were recorded for this clone. The chain joins TRBV9 to TRBJ1-6; possibly TRBD1 for D (5 bases). Germline assignment: CDR1 SGDLS and CDR2 YYNGEE. CDR3 length: 15 amino acids. The V end was cut by 0 bases, the J end by 10 bases, with 14 bases between. The CDR3: CASSVEGNSGSPLHF. The CDR3 bases are TGTGCCAGCAGCGTAGAGGGCAACTCAGGGTCACCCCTCCACTTT.

J is TRBJ2-3 and V is TRBV18; TRBD2 matches at 11 bases. The CDR3 is 15 residues long. Germline CDR1 KGHSH, CDR2 LQKENI. The J segment lost 5 bases and the V segment lost 3 bases, leaving 4 bases of the junction unmatched. The CDR3 is CASSPDGLAGDTQYF. The CDR3 nucleotides are TGTGCCAGCTCACCCGACGGACTAGCGGGAGATACGCAGTATTTT.

V and J are TRBV5-6 and TRBJ1-3; D unresolved. Germline loops: CDR1 SGHDT, CDR2 YYEEEE. The V end lost 4 bases, the J end lost 0 bases, and 17 bases lay between the germline ends. The CDR3 consists of 17 residues. The CDR3 DNA reads as TGTGCCAGCAGCCGGCGGGTGTTTACGGGCTCTGGAAACACCATATATTTT. Protein product: CASSRRVFTGSGNTIYF.

This CDR3 is CAISETRGADNEQFF. The CDR3 DNA reads TGTGCCATCAGTGAGACTCGGGGGGCAGACAATGAGCAGTTCTTC. This chain connects TRBV10-3 to TRBJ2-1; possible D gene TRBD2, 7 bases. Germline V gives CDR1 ENHRY, CDR2 SYGVKD. The CDR3 has 15 residues. Trimming cost V 2 bases and J 5 bases, with 13 bases left between them.

The chain combines TRBV18 with TRBJ1-3; D remains ambiguous. The CDR3 has 12 amino acids. CDR1 KGHSH and CDR2 LQKENI come from the germline V gene. CDR3 in DNA: TGTGGGGGAGTCGCGGGAAGGAACACCATATATTTT. Translating it yields CGGVAGRNTIYF.

The rearrangement links TRBV15 to TRBJ2-3, with 7 nucleotides matching TRBD2. The CDR3 has 17 residues. V was clipped by 1 base and J by 4 bases; unmatched bases: 11. Per the germline V gene, CDR1 is LNHNV and CDR2 is YYDKDF (reference sequence). The chain's CDR3 is CATSRGVTQAGSDTQYF. CDR3 sequence (DNA): TGTGCCACCAGCAGAGGGGTTACTCAAGCGGGGTCAGATACGCAGTATTTT.

The chain combines TRBV5-4 with TRBJ1-1; D is unclear. The V gene's germline CDR1 is SGHNT and CDR2 YYREEE (reference sequence). V was trimmed by 4 bases and J by 5 bases, leaving 15 bases between them. The CDR3 is made up of 14 amino acids. The CDR3 spells CASSPPGAVTEAFF. For the CDR3, the DNA is TGTGCCAGCAGCCCGCCAGGCGCCGTAACTGAAGCTTTCTTT.

J is TRBJ2-1 and V is TRBV30, with 12 bases matching TRBD2. The CDR3 runs 17 residues. Germline CDR1 GTSNPN, CDR2 SVGIG (reference sequence). V shed 5 bases, J shed 3 bases, and the junction held 11 bases outside the gene matches. The chain's CDR3 is CAWPGLAGPNRYNEQFF. The CDR3 region has the DNA TGTGCCTGGCCGGGACTAGCGGGTCCCAATCGCTACAATGAGCAGTTCTTC.

As regards this clone: At one end, the junction sequence differs from germline, possibly due to a read error. This specimen includes other DNA sequences encoding the same CDR3. V usage is TRBV28 and J usage is TRBJ1-6, with a possible D match to TRBD1 (6 bases). The germline gives CDR1 MDHEN, CDR2 SYDVKM. The CDR3 loop spans 19 amino acids. CDR3 in amino acids: CASSYSGQTVIKDNSPLHF. CDR3 bases: TGTGCCAGCAGTTATTCTGGACAGACGGTAATAAAGGATAATTCCCCCCTCCACTTT.

The V and J genes are TRBV14 and TRBJ2-5; 7 nucleotides agree with TRBD1. Trimming cost V 3 bases and J 5 bases; bases outside gene matches: 3. Germline CDR1 SGHDN, CDR2 FVKESK. The CDR3 covers 13 residues. CDR3 bases: TGTGCCAGCAGCCAGAGGGGGCGGGAGACCCAGTACTTC. Protein sequence: CASSQRGRETQYF.